Described below is a single TCR beta chain sequence and its context. As yet, its antigen is unknown. These data come from a study of human T cells and chemical hapten exposure. Study-wide findings and caveats: TCRs at high frequency, those above 1 in 1000, did not change with DPC sensitization. Expanded TCRs created a significantly greater count of big CDR3 similarity clusters than controls did.

Time point: pre-sensitization, week 0. Treatment meaning: therapeutic diphenylcyclopropenone sensitization with weekly scalp DPC. The authors extracted total RNA from unfractionated whole blood. The V end was cut by 4 bases, the J end by 4 bases, with 10 bases between. The CDR3 length is 14 residues. CDR1 is MNHEY and CDR2 is SVGEGT in the germline V gene. From the RACE reads, TCRdb called clonotypes with MiXCR, one entry per CDR3 protein. Of about 80,000 distinct CDR3 sequences in the sample, around 15% were seen once. Sequenced here: whole blood, sampled in connection with sensitization to the hapten diphenylcyclopropenone (DPC). The source is a woman between 45 and 60 years old with alopecia areata. Some clones in this sample may be carry-over from other donors' samples. The chain combines TRBV6-2 or TRBV6-3 with TRBJ2-2; maybe TRBD2 (6 bases). CDR3 sequence reads: CASSLTRSTGELFF. The CDR3 DNA follows: TGTGCCAGCAGTTTGACTAGATCCACCGGGGAGCTGTTTTTT.